Listed here are 25 T cell receptor beta chains from one sample, sequenced in a study of T cell repertoires in cytomegalovirus infection. Antigen specificity for these receptors is unknown. Via MiXCR, TCRdb re-called the reads, giving one row per CDR3 protein. The table lists 600,000 to 700,000 distinct CDR3 sequences, 30% to 40% of them singletons. This sample comprised cultured PBMCs, obtained from culture after CMV antigen stimulation. Every receptor here comes from a human donor in good health (CMV status not recorded). Some clones in this sample may be carry-over from other donors' samples.

The chain recombines TRBV19 with TRBJ1-5, with D uncertain. With 3 bases removed from V and 0 bases from J, the gap between germline ends came to 12 bases. This CDR3 has 16 amino acids. CDR1 and CDR2 (germline): LNHDA, SQIVND (reference sequence). DNA of the CDR3: TGTGCCAGTAGTATCCCGGCGGGTTATAGCAATCAGCCCCAGCATTTT. Protein sequence: CASSIPAGYSNQPQHF.

In DNA form, the CDR3 reads TGTGCCAGCAGCCCCCTACAAAGGGCGAACACTGAAGCTTTCTTT. Encoded protein: CASSPLQRANTEAFF. The rearrangement links TRBV7-9 to TRBJ1-1, with D unresolved. The germline V gene encodes CDR1 SEHNR and CDR2 FQNEAQ (reference sequence). CDR3 size: 15 residues. Deletions cut 5 bases from V and 1 base from J, with 14 bases between.

On this clonotype itself: The conserved final phenylalanine or tryptophan is absent from the CDR3, which likely points to a read error. The rearrangement joins TRBV12-3 or TRBV12-4 to TRBJ2-1, with D perhaps matching TRBD2 (7 bases). This CDR3 has 21 residues. Trimming removed 4 bases from V and 4 bases from J, with 32 bases in between. CDR3 in amino acids: CASSSWEGGGPLSLGYNEQFL. The DNA of the CDR3 is TGTGCCAGCAGTTCGTGGGAGGGGGGGGGGCCGCTCTCGTTGGGTTACAATGAGCAGTTCTTA.

The chain joins TRBV7-9 to TRBJ2-1; D is possibly TRBD2 (7 bases). Germline loops: CDR1 SEHNR, CDR2 FQNEAQ (reference sequence). The CDR3 covers 13 residues. Trimming left V 5 bases short and J 9 bases short, with 14 bases between. Written as DNA, the CDR3 is TGTGCCAGCAGCGGAGGGGGGGGCCCTGAGCAGTTCTTC. Protein product: CASSGGGGPEQFF.

The J gene is TRBJ2-5, the V gene TRBV5-5; no clear D gene. Trimming stripped 7 bases from V and 5 bases from J, with 12 bases between. This CDR3 is 12 amino acids long. Germline assignment: CDR1 SGHKS and CDR2 YYEKEE (reference sequence). CDR3 DNA sequence: TGTGCCAGCGCCTTCGCCCTGGAGACCCAGTACTTC. Its translation: CASAFALETQYF.

This clonotype was seen many times. CDR3 protein: CASSGTGNSPLHF. Written as DNA, the CDR3 is TGTGCCAGCAGCGGGACCGGGAATTCACCCCTCCACTTT. The chain carries TRBV7-2 and TRBJ1-6; the D gene is possibly TRBD1 (5 bases). V lost 5 bases and J 7 bases, leaving 9 bases between the germline ends. Germline loops: CDR1 SGHTA, CDR2 FQGNSA. The length of the CDR3 is 13 residues.

V usage is TRBV7-2 and J usage is TRBJ2-1; D tentatively fits TRBD1 or TRBD2 (6 bases each). CDR3 length equals 15 residues. CDR1 is SGHTA, CDR2 FQGNSA, per germline. V gave up 9 bases and J gave up 7 bases, with 22 bases separating them. The CDR3 DNA reads TGTGCCAGTCGTCAGGGGCTAGCGTTGGGGAATGAGCAGTTCTTC. Translating it yields CASRQGLALGNEQFF.

This clonotype was picked up a small number of times. The chain has TRBV6-5 and TRBJ2-3, with 9 bases that match TRBD2. Germline V lookup: CDR1 MNHEY, CDR2 SVGAGI. With V trimmed by 0 bases and J by 0 bases, 1 base remained unmatched. There are 16 residues in the CDR3. The DNA of the CDR3 is TGTGCCAGCAGTTACTCCGGGACTAGCAGCACAGATACGCAGTATTTT. This encodes CASSYSGTSSTDTQYF.

The chain combines TRBV7-2 with TRBJ2-1, with TRBD2 matching 11 bases. The CDR3 contains 15 residues. The junction had 4 bases not matched to a gene; V was cut back by 5 bases and J by 4 bases. Germline V CDR1 and CDR2: SGHTA, FQGNSA. CDR3 residues: CASSTTSGRYNEQFF. The CDR3 nucleotides read TGTGCCAGCAGCACCACTAGCGGGAGATACAATGAGCAGTTCTTC. The full variable domain, in which reference TRBV7-2 and TRBJ2-1 provide the parts outside the CDR3, is GAGVSQSPSNKVTEKGKDVELRCDPISGHTALYWYRQSLGQGLEFLIYFQGNSAPDKSGLPSDRFSAERTGGSVSTLTIQRTQQEDSAVYLCASSTTSGRYNEQFFGPGTRLTVL.

The chain couples TRBV7-9 to TRBJ1-4, with D possibly being TRBD1 (5 bases). In germline, CDR1 is SEHNR, CDR2 FQNEAQ (reference sequence). The CDR3 is made up of 14 amino acids. Trimming took off 2 bases at V and 8 bases at J, with 12 bases between the two ends. CDR3 nucleotide sequence: TGTGCCAGCAGCTTACCTGGGACGTCCGAAAAACTGTTTTTT. Translating gives CASSLPGTSEKLFF.

This clonotype was found once. This chain connects TRBV4-3 to TRBJ2-7, with 7 bases fitting TRBD2. Germline assignment: CDR1 LGHNA and CDR2 YSLEER. The CDR3 sequence is 15 residues long. Trimming at V came to 1 base and at J to 2 bases, leaving 5 bases not matched to a gene. CDR3 in amino acids: CASSQGFRGAYEQYF. The CDR3 DNA reads TGCGCCAGCAGCCAAGGTTTTCGGGGGGCCTACGAGCAGTACTTC.

The chain joins TRBV20-1 to TRBJ1-1, with 8 bases aligning to TRBD1. Germline V gene data show CDR1 as DFQATT and CDR2 as SNEGSKA (reference sequence). The CDR3 is 12 amino acids. The CDR3 spells CKGQGGNTEAFF. The CDR3 coding sequence is TGCAAAGGACAGGGAGGGAACACTGAAGCTTTCTTT.

The chain couples TRBV7-2 to TRBJ2-7; 11 positions match TRBD1. This CDR3 region has 15 residues. The ends lost 1 base at V and 2 bases at J; junction bases unmatched: 1. Germline CDR1 reads SGHTA; CDR2 reads FQGNSA. DNA for the CDR3: TGTGCCAGCAGCTTAGAGGGACAGGGGGCCTACGAGCAGTACTTC. It encodes CASSLEGQGAYEQYF.

V usage is TRBV20-1 and J usage is TRBJ2-3; the D call may be TRBD1 or TRBD2 (5 bases each). V shed 6 bases and J shed 2 bases, with 9 bases lying between them. This CDR3 has 12 residues. Germline V gene lookup returns CDR1 DFQATT and CDR2 SNEGSKA (reference sequence). CDR3 coding DNA: TGCAGTGCGGGACGGGACACAGATACGCAGTATTTT. Translating gives CSAGRDTDTQYF.

This clonotype was recorded a few times. The chain uses TRBV5-1 and TRBJ2-1; 11 bases align to TRBD2. Trimming took 8 bases from V and 5 from J; bases not matched to a gene: 3. The CDR3 consists of 13 residues. CDR1 is SGHRS and CDR2 is YFSETQ in the germline V gene. CDR3 residues: CASSGLADNEQFF. In DNA, the CDR3 is TGCGCCAGTTCGGGACTAGCGGACAATGAGCAGTTCTTC.

J is TRBJ2-3 and V is TRBV19; 10 bases fit TRBD2. The J segment lost 4 bases and the V segment lost 9 bases, leaving 7 bases of the junction unmatched. Germline CDR1 LNHDA, CDR2 SQIVND (reference sequence). The CDR3 has 14 residues. The CDR3, as DNA: TGTGCCAGCGGGATAGCGGGGGGTTCAGATACGCAGTATTTT. It encodes CASGIAGGSDTQYF.

The rearrangement uses TRBV6-2 or TRBV6-3 and TRBJ2-2; 9 nucleotides line up with TRBD1. Per the germline V gene, CDR1 is MNHEY and CDR2 is SVGEGT. The junction had 4 bases not matched to a gene; V was cut back by 6 bases and J by 5 bases. This CDR3 is built from 14 residues. In DNA, the CDR3 is TGTGCCAGCAGATGGACAGGGGAAACCGGGGAGCTGTTTTTT. Translating gives CASRWTGETGELFF.

A few counts support this clonotype. This sequence joins TRBV11-2 and TRBJ2-3; D is possibly TRBD2 (6 bases). V lost 4 bases and J 8 bases, leaving 16 bases between the germline ends. Germline V CDR1 and CDR2: SGHAT, FQNNGV. This CDR3 has 14 residues. The CDR3 nucleotides are TGTGCCAGCAGCTCCCCCCGGCGGGGAAGTACGCAGTATTTT. Translating gives CASSSPRRGSTQYF.

This clonotype was seen only a few times. The V and J genes are TRBV11-2 and TRBJ2-1; 12 nucleotides align to TRBD2. Germline-derived CDR1 and CDR2 are SGHAT and FQNNGV. With 8 bases clipped from V and 0 bases from J, the junction kept 11 bases outside the gene matches. There are 18 residues in the CDR3. CDR3 residues: CASPVWTSGKSSYNEQFF. Written as DNA, the CDR3 is TGTGCCAGCCCAGTCTGGACTAGCGGGAAAAGCTCCTACAATGAGCAGTTCTTC.

There are many counts of this clonotype. The chain carries TRBV7-2 and TRBJ2-3; a possible D gene is TRBD2 (5 bases). V was shortened by 5 bases and J by 5 bases, with 20 bases between the two germline ends. The CDR3 length is 16 residues. Germline V lookup: CDR1 SGHTA, CDR2 FQGNSA. Here the CDR3 DNA reads TGTGCCAGCAGCCCAGGAATTTTTGTTGGAGGAGATACGCAGTATTTT. Amino acid sequence: CASSPGIFVGGDTQYF.

The genes are TRBV6-5 and TRBJ2-7; 9 positions agree with TRBD1. CDR3 length: 15 residues. V trimming: 6 bases; J trimming: 0 bases; junction bases outside the gene matches: 6. Germline V gene data show CDR1 as MNHEY and CDR2 as SVGAGI. The CDR3 region has the DNA TGTGCCAGCAGAACAGGGGGCTACCACTCCTACGAGCAGTACTTC. Amino acid sequence: CASRTGGYHSYEQYF.

This chain uses TRBV19 with TRBJ2-3; TRBD2 matches at 13 bases. CDR1 and CDR2 (germline): LNHDA, SQIVND (reference sequence). J gave up 5 bases and V 6 bases, and 8 bases lay outside the gene matches. CDR3 length equals 16 residues. The CDR3 spells CASRIGLAGALDTQYF. The CDR3 bases are TGTGCCAGTAGAATCGGACTAGCGGGGGCCCTAGATACGCAGTATTTT.

The chain has TRBV6-5 and TRBJ2-2; D remains ambiguous. The CDR3 runs to 14 residues. Germline values: CDR1 MNHEY, CDR2 SVGAGI. V lost 3 bases to trimming and J lost 0 bases, with 5 bases between them. CDR3 residues: CASSYRPNTGELFF. The CDR3 DNA is TGTGCCAGCAGTTATCGACCGAACACCGGGGAGCTGTTTTTT.

This clonotype was seen only a few times. This chain uses TRBV12-3 or TRBV12-4 with TRBJ2-7, with D possibly being TRBD2 (6 bases). V was clipped by 7 bases and J by 2 bases, with 12 bases between them. The CDR3 contains 13 residues. The CDR3 is CASTEGAPYEQYF. CDR3 bases: TGTGCCAGCACGGAGGGTGCCCCCTACGAGCAGTACTTC.

This clonotype came up a few times. This chain joins TRBV6-1 and TRBJ2-7, with 7 positions matching TRBD1. Germline CDR1 MNHNS, CDR2 SASEGT. Trimming took 9 bases from V and 0 from J; bases not matched to a gene: 8. This CDR3 contains 14 residues. The CDR3 DNA reads as TGTGCCAGTTGCCGGGACAGACTCTCCTACGAGCAGTACTTC. Translation gives CASCRDRLSYEQYF.